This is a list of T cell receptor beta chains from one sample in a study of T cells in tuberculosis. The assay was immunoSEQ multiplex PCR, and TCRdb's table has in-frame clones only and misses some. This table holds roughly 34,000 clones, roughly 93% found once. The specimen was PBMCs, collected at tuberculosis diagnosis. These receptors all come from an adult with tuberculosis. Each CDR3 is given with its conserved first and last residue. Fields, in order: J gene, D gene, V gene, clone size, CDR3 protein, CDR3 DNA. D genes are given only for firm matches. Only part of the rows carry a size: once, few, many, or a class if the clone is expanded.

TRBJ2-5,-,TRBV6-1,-,CASSPHQETQYF,TGTGCCAGCTCCCCTCACCAAGAGACCCAGTACTTC
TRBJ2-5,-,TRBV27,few,CASSFVGGETQYF,TGTGCCAGCAGTTTCGTAGGAGGAGAGACCCAGTACTTC
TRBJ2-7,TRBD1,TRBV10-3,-,CAISEKQGADEQYF,TGTGCCATCAGTGAGAAACAGGGGGCAGACGAGCAGTACTTC
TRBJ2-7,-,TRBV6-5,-,CASRPDSSYEQYF,TGTGCCAGCAGACCGGACAGTTCCTACGAGCAGTACTTC
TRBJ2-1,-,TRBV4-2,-,CASSQDQGSGPTQQFF,TGTGCCAGCAGCCAAGATCAAGGTAGCGGCCCAACCCAGCAGTTCTTC
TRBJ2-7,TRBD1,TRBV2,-,CASRTKQGVPTYEQYF,TGTGCCAGCAGGACAAAACAGGGGGTACCCACCTACGAGCAGTACTTC
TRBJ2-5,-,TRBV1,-,CTSSQKTSGTWYQETQYF,TGCACCAGCAGCCAGAAGACTAGCGGGACCTGGTACCAAGAGACCCAGTACTTC
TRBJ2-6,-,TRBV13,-,CASSFFSGANVLTF,TGTGCCAGCAGCTTCTTTTCCGGGGCCAACGTCCTGACTTTC
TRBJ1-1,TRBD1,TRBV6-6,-,CASSYSDRGNTEAFF,TGTGCCAGCAGTTACTCCGACAGGGGGAACACTGAAGCTTTCTTT
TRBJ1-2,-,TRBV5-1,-,CASSSLGGLVYGYTF,TGCGCCAGCAGCTCCTTGGGGGGATTGGTCTATGGCTACACCTTC
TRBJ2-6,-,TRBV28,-,CASSPDSSGANVLTF,TGTGCCAGCAGTCCGGACAGCTCTGGGGCCAACGTCCTGACTTTC
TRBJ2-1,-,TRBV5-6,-,CASSSDRLMDEQFF,TGTGCCAGCAGCTCAGACAGGCTTATGGATGAGCAGTTCTTC
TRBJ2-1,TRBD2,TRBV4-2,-,CASSQSSGTSGGREQFF,TGTGCCAGCAGCCAATCGTCCGGGACTAGCGGTGGCCGTGAGCAGTTCTTC
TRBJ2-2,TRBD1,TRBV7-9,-,CASSPGQTYTGELFF,TGTGCCAGCAGCCCGGGACAGACGTACACCGGGGAGCTGTTTTTT
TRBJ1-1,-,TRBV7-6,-,CASSPIRQGGNTEAFF,TGTGCCAGCAGCCCGATTCGGCAGGGCGGGAACACTGAAGCTTTCTTT
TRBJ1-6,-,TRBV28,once,CASSQAGTDNSPLHF,TGTGCCAGCAGCCAAGCCGGGACTGATAATTCACCCCTCCACTTT
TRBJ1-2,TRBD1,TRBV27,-,CASTRFPGQDLHGYTF,TGTGCCAGCACCCGATTCCCGGGACAGGACCTCCATGGCTACACCTTC
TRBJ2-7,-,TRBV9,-,CASSVGGDVDDEQYF,TGTGCCAGCAGCGTAGGAGGTGATGTAGACGACGAGCAGTACTTC
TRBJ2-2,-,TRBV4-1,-,CASSQVRVPGELFF,TGCGCCAGCAGCCAAGTCCGGGTACCCGGGGAGCTGTTTTTT
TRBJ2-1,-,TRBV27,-,CASSLSQYSYNEQFF,TGTGCCAGCAGTTTATCGCAATACAGTTACAATGAGCAGTTCTTC
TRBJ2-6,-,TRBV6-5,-,CASSYDYSGANVLTF,TGTGCCAGCAGTTACGACTACTCTGGGGCCAACGTCCTGACTTTC
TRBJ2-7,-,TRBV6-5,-,CASSPRVSYEQYF,TGTGCCAGCAGTCCCAGGGTCTCCTACGAGCAGTACTTC
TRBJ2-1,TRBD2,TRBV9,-,CASTPSGGDYNEQFF,TGTGCCAGCACCCCTAGCGGGGGGGACTACAATGAGCAGTTCTTC
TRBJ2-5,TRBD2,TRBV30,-,CAYLAGQETQYF,TGTGCCTACCTAGCGGGGCAAGAGACCCAGTACTTC
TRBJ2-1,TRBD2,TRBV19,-,CASSIEPLLAGTQKQFF,TGTGCCAGTAGTATAGAACCCTTACTAGCGGGGACTCAAAAGCAGTTCTTC
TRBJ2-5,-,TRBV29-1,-,CSVGVGGGVGETQYF,TGCAGCGTTGGAGTAGGGGGGGGAGTGGGAGAGACCCAGTACTTC
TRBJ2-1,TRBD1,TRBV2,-,CASSANRGYNEQFF,TGTGCCAGCAGTGCCAACAGGGGATACAATGAGCAGTTCTTC